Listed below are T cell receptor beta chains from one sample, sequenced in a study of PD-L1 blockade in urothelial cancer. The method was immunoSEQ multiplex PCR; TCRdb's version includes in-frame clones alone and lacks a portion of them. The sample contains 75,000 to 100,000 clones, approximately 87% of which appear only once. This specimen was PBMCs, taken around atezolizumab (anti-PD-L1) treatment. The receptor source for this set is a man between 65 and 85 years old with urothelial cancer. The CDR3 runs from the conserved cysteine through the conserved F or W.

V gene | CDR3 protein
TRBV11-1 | CASRGGEGRRWTQYF
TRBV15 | CATSRGTSGKGNEQFF
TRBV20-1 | CSAKTGVEQFF
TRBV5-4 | CASSSTQEPGVETQYF
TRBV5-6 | CASSGDRDLYEQYF
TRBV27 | CASSPSGGASNEQFF
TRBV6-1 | CASSEVGGRHEQYF
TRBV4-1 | CASSQSRDRNNSPLHF
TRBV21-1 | CASSPRNGQVGEQYF
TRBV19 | CASSMGGQGTYEQYF
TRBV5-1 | CASSPNFGTGGNSKAEAFF
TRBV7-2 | CASSSGTSGSIVDTQYF
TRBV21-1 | CASSMIPGQGCGYTF
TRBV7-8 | CASTQSTDTQYF
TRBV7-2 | CASSLVARGRTGELFF
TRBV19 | CASSTSLTGVWGYTF
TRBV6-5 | CASSLAHSNQPQHF
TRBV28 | CASSLQGGREEAFF
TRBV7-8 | CASSPEVNTEAFF
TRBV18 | CASSPEGSEKLFF
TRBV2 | CASSENPSSYNEQFF
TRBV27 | CASSPTGGEQYF
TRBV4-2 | CASSQEPETTNEKLFF
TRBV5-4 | CASSSGQGQNYGYTF
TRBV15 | CATSRGAGINNEQFF
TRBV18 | CASSLEQERLFF
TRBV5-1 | CASSPSRVNTEAFF
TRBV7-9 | CASSLSPGDTGELFF
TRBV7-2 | CASSLLQGEGEQFF
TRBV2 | CASRGTGVNQPQHF
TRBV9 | CASSAWTGPSTEAFF
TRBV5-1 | CASSPAPHTGELFF
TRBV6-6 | CASSPGQGGHEQFF
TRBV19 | CASSISPPSVSAGIVKDTQYF
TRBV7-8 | CASSQAGGPGDTQYF
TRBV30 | CAWSVKKGAGNTIYF
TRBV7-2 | CASSPIHRNTEAFF
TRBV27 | CASRNAGRGYEQYF
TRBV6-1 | CASSIQGNTEAFF
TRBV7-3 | CASSLGATNTEAFF
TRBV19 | CASSKGGTGVLYEQYF
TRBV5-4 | CASSTDSNQPQHF
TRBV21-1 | CASSPGQGGQPQHF
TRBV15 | CATRTGSETQYF
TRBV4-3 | CASSQDSTSGRADTGELFF
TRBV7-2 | CASSPTAQTETQYF
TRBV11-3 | CASGTSGSTDTQYF